This TCR beta chain was observed in a study of OX40 agonist ivuxolimab in advanced cancers. The data were produced by immunoSEQ multiplex PCR, yet TCRdb's version contains in-frame clones alone and is incomplete. The sample has tens of thousands of clones; more than 85% are singletons. Sample: CD4+ or CD8+ T cells sorted from blood, taken in a trial of the OX40 agonist ivuxolimab. The clonotype comes from an adult with an advanced solid tumor such as melanoma, head and neck, liver or kidney cancer.

CDR3 sequence: CASSPASGAYNEQFF. CDR3 coding DNA: TGTGCCAGCAGTCCTGCTAGCGGAGCCTACAATGAGCAGTTCTTC. This sequence joins TRBV5-4 and TRBJ2-1; 7 bases are a match to TRBD2. In germline, CDR1 is SGHNT, CDR2 YYREEE (reference sequence). The trim removed 5 bases at V and 2 bases at J, leaving 7 bases unmatched. CDR3 size: 15 residues.